These T cell receptor beta chains were read from a single sample in a study of blood T cell repertoires in COVID-19. Only in-frame clones appear in the TCRdb table, and some are missing; sequencing was by immunoSEQ multiplex PCR. The sample consists of fewer than 50,000 clones, 75% to 90% of them appearing once. Input material: peripheral blood. The receptors originated from a human donor in a cohort sampled during active COVID-19. The CDR3 runs from the conserved cysteine through the conserved F or W. A clone size is listed for some rows: how often the clone was seen (once, few, many), or a class if it is expanded.

TRBJ1-2	TRBV7-2	14	NA	CASSLVGQGRGYTF
TRBJ1-2	TRBV15	16	NA	CATSRKGELANYGYTF
TRBJ2-5	TRBV2	12	few	CATRAYQETQYF
TRBJ1-4	TRBV6-7	18	NA	CASSCQLTTGRAKEKLFF
TRBJ1-6	TRBV21-1	18	NA	CASTASWALGSYNSPLHF
TRBJ1-2	TRBV7-2	15	NA	CASSQPTGFNYGYTF
TRBJ1-2	TRBV5-6	18	NA	CASSPGLRRAPANYGYTF
TRBJ1-1	TRBV19	15	NA	CASSMQGLRNTEAFF
TRBJ1-5	TRBV7-2	15	few	CASSLGWGGNQPQHF
TRBJ2-3	TRBV7-9	16	NA	CASSVLAGTRTDTQYF